The present TCR beta chain was sequenced within a study of shared clonotypes between healthy human individuals. As for this clone: Its target is not known.

The study, taken as a whole, reports: Estimated richness values were generally larger in naive subsets than in memory subsets.

This table comes from immunoSEQ multiplex PCR, and its TCRdb copy is limited to in-frame clones, with some not included. The sample lists about 2.4 million clones; over 85% were seen once. Both subsets, CD45RA+ naive and CD45RA-negative memory, were split from the CD4+ cells. Per germline, CDR1 KGHSH and CDR2 LQKENI. V was cut by 3 bases and J by 0 bases, with 18 bases left in between. This CDR3 spans 18 amino acids. The receptor was isolated from a man aged 18 to 30 in good health. The gene calls are TRBV18 and TRBJ1-3; possibly TRBD1 for D (6 bases). Sequenced: naive CD4+ T cells sorted from blood. Indicated subset: CD45RA+ positively selected. CDR3 bases: TGTGCCAGCTCACCTACAGGGACCTACACCTACTCTGGAAACACCATATATTTT. Translated: CASSPTGTYTYSGNTIYF. The variable domain in full, completed from reference TRBV18 and TRBJ1-3, reads NAGVMQNPRHLVRRRGQEARLRCSPMKGHSHVYWYRQLPEEGLKFMVYLQKENIIDESGMPKERFSAEFPKEGPSILRIQQVVRGDSAAYFCASSPTGTYTYSGNTIYFGEGSWLTVV.